This T cell receptor (beta chain) stems from a study of CXCR3-negative and CXCR3-positive naive CD8 T cells. A remark on this clonotype: Its antigen is currently unknown.

Researchers reported sorting every CD8+ T cell subset in triplicate, roughly 290,000 cells per sort. Each TRB cDNA library was prepared by 5' RACE (with UMI labels). TCRdb re-called the 5' RACE reads and shows each CDR3 protein once, DNA omitted. The sample includes 50,000 to 65,000 distinct CDR3 sequences. Study-level results: Fresh PBMCs served for most assays, and CXCR3 expression fell partially after cryopreservation. Each naive subset displayed comparably high diversity, whereas memory CD8+ cells displayed much lower diversity.

The CDR3 sequence is 14 residues long. CDR1 and CDR2 from the germline V gene are MGHDK and SYGVNS. The V gene is TRBV25-1, the J gene TRBJ2-5; there is no DNA to check the TCRdb D call of TRBD2. Sequencing input: naive CXCR3- CD8+ T cells from blood. Subset defined: CD45RO-CCR7+CD27+CD95- naive CD8+ T cells lacking CXCR3 (TNR3-). The origin of this receptor is a human donor in good health. Some clones in this sample may be carry-over from other donors' samples. The CDR3 is CASSESSGQETQYF.